These T cell receptor beta chains were read from a single sample in a study of T cell responses to AZD1222 COVID-19 vaccine. The table came from immunoSEQ multiplex PCR; TCRdb's copy has only in-frame clones and leaves some out. The table has 100,000 or so clones, about 88% seen once; the top ten hold 3.5% to 4.5%. Sequencing used peripheral blood, obtained on day 0 of AZD1222 vaccination. The receptors come from an adult in good health. Each CDR3 is given with its conserved first and last residue. The D gene is left open where the match is weak. The size field is filled for only some rows; it gives once, few, many or a size class.

d_call	v_call	clone_size	j_call	cdr3_aa	cdr3_nt
NA	TRBV30	NA	TRBJ1-1	CAWRGLTEAFF	TGTGCCTGGAGGGGACTCACTGAAGCTTTCTTT
NA	TRBV7-3	NA	TRBJ1-2	CASRMRDTSNYGYTF	TGTGCCAGCAGAATGAGGGACACTTCTAACTATGGCTACACCTTC
NA	TRBV4-2	NA	TRBJ2-6	CASSLFLGANVLTF	TGTGCCAGCAGCCTCTTTCTTGGGGCCAACGTCCTGACTTTC
TRBD1	TRBV5-1	NA	TRBJ1-1	CASSFGTGDLMNTEAFF	TGCGCCAGCAGCTTCGGCACAGGGGATCTCATGAACACTGAAGCTTTCTTT
NA	TRBV6-5	NA	TRBJ2-1	CASSYMRGANEQFF	TGTGCCAGCAGTTACATGAGGGGGGCGAATGAGCAGTTCTTC
NA	TRBV7-9	once	TRBJ1-3	CASSLEPPGSGNTIYF	TGTGCCAGCAGCTTAGAGCCCCCGGGCTCTGGAAACACCATATATTTT
TRBD1	TRBV9	NA	TRBJ1-2	CASSVATGGGDGYTF	TGTGCCAGCAGCGTAGCGACAGGGGGCGGAGATGGCTACACCTTC
NA	TRBV7-3	NA	TRBJ2-7	CASSLREGSEQYF	TGTGCCAGCAGCTTAAGGGAAGGGAGCGAGCAGTACTTC
NA	TRBV6-6	NA	TRBJ1-2	CASRPMDIDLDYGYTF	TGTGCCAGCAGACCAATGGACATTGACTTGGACTATGGCTACACCTTC
NA	TRBV7-2	NA	TRBJ1-5	CASSNYNQPQHF	TGTGCCAGCAGCAACTACAATCAGCCCCAGCATTTT
NA	TRBV5-6	NA	TRBJ2-3	CASSLQTTAQYF	TGTGCCAGCAGCCTACAGACCACTGCGCAGTATTTT
TRBD2	TRBV19	NA	TRBJ2-1	CASSTLLAGGLLSYNEQFF	TGTGCCAGTAGTACTTTACTAGCGGGGGGCCTGTTGTCCTACAATGAGCAGTTCTTC
NA	TRBV21-1	NA	TRBJ1-5	CASSGEDRGGDQPQHF	TGTGCCAGCAGCGGAGAGGACAGAGGGGGGGATCAGCCCCAGCATTTT
NA	TRBV10-3	once	TRBJ2-1	CAISEPRDTYNEQFF	TGTGCCATCAGTGAACCCCGGGACACCTACAATGAGCAGTTCTTC
TRBD1	TRBV11-2	NA	TRBJ2-5	CASSLGSRGLQETQYF	TGTGCCAGCAGCTTAGGAAGCAGGGGGCTGCAAGAGACCCAGTACTTC
NA	TRBV7-2	NA	TRBJ1-5	CASSFDSSNQPQHF	TGTGCCAGCAGCTTCGACAGCTCAAATCAGCCCCAGCATTTT
NA	TRBV5-1	NA	TRBJ2-2	CASSAVGGVGTGELFF	TGCGCCAGCAGCGCAGTGGGGGGAGTCGGCACCGGGGAGCTGTTTTTT
TRBD1	TRBV3-1/TRBV3-2	NA	TRBJ1-1	CASSQGTGGAGVPEAFF	TGTGCCAGCAGCCAAGGGACAGGGGGCGCGGGCGTCCCTGAAGCTTTCTTT
TRBD2	TRBV11-2	NA	TRBJ2-1	CASSKRTSGGEQFF	TGTGCCAGCAGCAAGCGGACTAGTGGAGGTGAGCAGTTCTTC
TRBD2	TRBV28	NA	TRBJ2-1	CASRSAGAYNEQFF	TGTGCCAGCAGGTCTGCGGGGGCCTACAATGAGCAGTTCTTC
NA	TRBV5-5	NA	TRBJ1-1	CASSLLMETDEAFF	TGTGCCAGCAGCTTACTTATGGAAACAGATGAAGCTTTCTTT